Presented here are 26 T cell receptor beta chains from one specimen sequenced in a study of CD8 T cells in Susac syndrome. Reverse transcription used roughly 0.45 to 1 ug RNA and random hexamers. Each CDR3 protein is one row after TCRdb ran MiXCR on the immunoSEQ multiplex PCR reads. In the table there are 250,000 to 300,000 distinct CDR3 sequences, 65% to 90% of which are singletons. Sequenced: CD8+ T cells from PBMCs. The receptors stem from a human donor with multiple sclerosis.

This chain joins TRBV27 and TRBJ1-1; D uncertain. The V end lost 6 bases, the J end lost 11 bases, and 16 bases lay between the germline ends. The V gene's germline CDR1 is MNHEY and CDR2 SMNVEV (reference sequence). The CDR3 is made up of 12 amino acids. The CDR3 loop reads CASRSGSLFAFF. The CDR3 DNA follows: TGTGCCAGCAGATCGGGCAGCCTTTTTGCTTTCTTT.

Note on this clonotype: No conserved phenylalanine or tryptophan ends this CDR3, so it is likely a read error. The J gene is TRBJ2-7, the V gene TRBV11-2, with 9 bases matching TRBD1. Unmatched junction bases numbered 7, after V lost 1 base and J lost 6 bases. Germline assignment: CDR1 SGHAT and CDR2 FQNNGV. This CDR3 contains 15 residues. CDR3 sequence (DNA): TGTGCCAGCAGCTTAGCGGGGACAGGGCTAATCGAGCAGTACCTC. This gives the protein CASSLAGTGLIEQYL.

The chain combines TRBV9 with TRBJ2-3; 8 positions agree with TRBD2. Germline V CDR1 and CDR2: SGDLS, YYNGEE. This CDR3 region has 14 residues. V shed 4 bases, J shed 10 bases, and the junction held 11 bases outside the gene matches. The CDR3, as DNA: TGTGCCAGCAGCTTGGCTAGCGGGCCCCCGGCGCAGTATTTT. Protein: CASSLASGPPAQYF.

The chain uses TRBV19 and TRBJ2-7, with 8 bases identical to TRBD1. The CDR3 totals 12 residues. Trimming at V came to 10 bases and at J to 7 bases, leaving 9 bases not matched to a gene. Germline CDR1 LNHDA, CDR2 SQIVND (reference sequence). The CDR3 loop reads CATQDRDEEQYF. The CDR3 DNA follows: TGTGCCACCCAGGACAGGGATGAAGAGCAGTACTTC.

The gene calls are TRBV11-3 and TRBJ2-3, with D unresolved. From germline, CDR1 is SGHNT and CDR2 YENEEA. The length of the CDR3 is 16 residues. The V end was cut by 5 bases, the J end by 4 bases, with 19 bases between. This chain's CDR3 is CASSQEFPTRPDTQYF. The CDR3 DNA reads TGTGCCAGCAGCCAAGAGTTCCCCACCCGCCCAGATACGCAGTATTTT.

The chain joins TRBV5-6 to TRBJ2-3, with D unclear. The CDR3 runs 14 residues. V lost 0 bases and J 4 bases, leaving 9 bases between the germline ends. CDR1 and CDR2 (germline): SGHDT, YYEEEE. As DNA, the CDR3 is TGTGCCAGCAGCTTGGGCTTAGATGCAGATACGCAGTATTTT. The encoded protein is CASSLGLDADTQYF.

V gene TRBV15 combines with J gene TRBJ2-5; D might be TRBD1 or TRBD2, each matching 5 bases. Deletions cut 5 bases from V and 1 base from J, with 14 bases between. The germline gives CDR1 LNHNV, CDR2 YYDKDF (reference sequence). CDR3 length: 15 amino acids. CDR3 coding DNA: TGTGCCACCAGCGGCGGACGGGACGCCCAAGAGACCCAGTACTTC. Its translation is CATSGGRDAQETQYF.

The chain uses TRBV28 and TRBJ2-3; D is undetermined. Germline values: CDR1 MDHEN, CDR2 SYDVKM. With 2 bases removed from V and 2 bases from J, the gap between germline ends came to 5 bases. This CDR3 has 13 residues. In nucleotides, the CDR3 is TGTGCCAGCAGTTTACTATACACAGATACGCAGTATTTT. This sequence encodes CASSLLYTDTQYF.

This chain connects TRBV7-3 to TRBJ2-5, with D perhaps assigned TRBD1 or TRBD2 (5 bases each). The CDR3 is 15 amino acids. Deletions cut 2 bases from V and 3 bases from J, with 13 bases between. Germline CDR1 is SGHTA and CDR2 is FQGTGA. The CDR3 DNA follows: TGTGCCAGCAGCTTAGGTCTAGGGGAGAAAGAGACCCAGTACTTC. The encoded protein is CASSLGLGEKETQYF.

The genes are TRBV30 and TRBJ1-1; D is unresolved. Germline V gene sequence: CDR1 GTSNPN, CDR2 SVGIG (reference sequence). CDR3 length equals 11 residues. Trimming took 8 bases from V and 4 from J, leaving 11 bases between them. The CDR3 is CAVMRSTEAFF. In DNA, the CDR3 is TGTGCCGTTATGAGGTCCACTGAAGCTTTCTTT.

This clonotype occurred a few times. This sequence joins TRBV29-1 and TRBJ2-7; 11 bases fit TRBD1. This CDR3 spans 15 amino acids. Germline V gene lookup returns CDR1 SQVTM and CDR2 ANQGSEA. The ends lost 3 bases at V and 4 bases at J; junction bases unmatched: 8. CDR3 sequence (DNA): TGCAGCGTTGAGTCGGACAGGGGGCTCGAATACGAGCAGTACTTC. Its translation is CSVESDRGLEYEQYF.

This clonotype is a singleton in its sample. This chain uses TRBV6-2 or TRBV6-3 with TRBJ2-7, with TRBD1 matching over 9 bases. In germline, CDR1 is MNHEY, CDR2 SVGEGT. The trim removed 2 bases at V and 6 bases at J, leaving 5 bases unmatched. CDR3 length equals 14 residues. For the CDR3, the DNA is TGTGCCAGCAGTTACGGGACAGGGTCTGCCGAGCAGTACTTC. Translating it yields CASSYGTGSAEQYF.

The chain is built from TRBV7-4 and TRBJ2-5, with D uncertain. V dropped 1 base and J dropped 7 bases, with 10 bases sitting between them. Germline V gene lookup returns CDR1 SGHVT and CDR2 SQSDAQ. This CDR3 has 13 amino acids. The CDR3 reads CASSLGDFGTQYF. CDR3 nucleotides: TGTGCCAGCAGCTTAGGGGATTTCGGGACCCAGTACTTC.

The rearrangement uses TRBV6-5 and TRBJ2-7; D possibly matches TRBD1 or TRBD2 (5 bases each). The germline V and J ends were trimmed by 2 bases and 1 base, with 18 bases remaining between them. Germline V gene data show CDR1 as MNHEY and CDR2 as SVGAGI. The CDR3 is 17 residues long. CDR3 sequence (DNA): TGTGCCAGCAGTTACCCTTCTACACGGGACGGATCCTACGAGCAGTACTTC. Translated, it gives CASSYPSTRDGSYEQYF.

The chain has TRBV27 and TRBJ2-5; TRBD2 is a possible D gene (6 bases). This CDR3 is 16 amino acids long. The V gene lost 3 bases and the J gene lost 5 bases, with 19 bases spanning the gap. Germline assignment: CDR1 MNHEY and CDR2 SMNVEV (reference sequence). CDR3 sequence reads: CASSFSPGLPGETQYF. As DNA, the CDR3 is TGTGCCAGCAGTTTCTCCCCGGGACTCCCCGGGGAGACCCAGTACTTC.

The V gene is TRBV12-3 or TRBV12-4, the J gene TRBJ2-1; 13 nucleotides align to TRBD2. This CDR3 contains 16 residues. V gave up 6 bases and J gave up 8 bases; unmatched junction bases: 10. CDR3 DNA sequence: TGTGCCAGCAGCCCTGACGGACTAGCGGGAGCTCATGAGCAGTTCTTC. Encoded protein: CASSPDGLAGAHEQFF.

This clonotype appeared a few times. The chain links TRBV6-1 to TRBJ1-2; D not resolved. Germline values: CDR1 MNHNS, CDR2 SASEGT. CDR3 length: 11 residues. V lost 5 bases and J 8 bases, leaving 9 bases between the germline ends. This CDR3 reads CASSRFEGYTF. Here the CDR3 DNA reads TGTGCCAGCAGTAGGTTTGAGGGCTACACCTTC.

The chain carries TRBV5-1 and TRBJ2-5, with 9 bases aligning to TRBD2. Germline CDR1 reads SGHRS; CDR2 reads YFSETQ. This CDR3 is built from 14 residues. The junction had 6 bases not matched to a gene; V was cut back by 4 bases and J by 5 bases. CDR3 in amino acids: CASSPGTSRETQYF. The CDR3 DNA is TGCGCCAGCAGCCCCGGGACTAGCCGGGAGACCCAGTACTTC.

The CDR3 spells CASRLRGEQFF. The CDR3 DNA is TGTGCCAGCAGGCTGAGGGGTGAGCAGTTCTTC. The chain recombines TRBV7-9 with TRBJ2-1; D tentatively fits TRBD1 or TRBD2 (5 bases each). This CDR3 is built from 11 residues. Per the germline V gene, CDR1 is SEHNR and CDR2 is FQNEAQ (reference sequence). V shed 6 bases and J shed 9 bases, with 9 bases lying between them.

The rearrangement links TRBV19 to TRBJ2-7; 9 bases map to TRBD1. Per germline, CDR1 LNHDA and CDR2 SQIVND (reference sequence). The length of the CDR3 is 15 residues. J gave up 3 bases and V 8 bases, and 11 bases lay outside the gene matches. CDR3 nucleotides: TGTGCCAGTTCTCTCCAGCCGGGACAGGGCTACGAGCAGTACTTC. This codes for CASSLQPGQGYEQYF.

This sequence joins TRBV12-3 or TRBV12-4 and TRBJ2-7; D unclear. Between the trimmed V and J ends, which lost 5 bases and 0 bases, there was a span of 5 bases. This CDR3 contains 12 residues. CDR3 in amino acids: CASSQPSYEQYF. Here the CDR3 DNA reads TGTGCCAGCAGTCAGCCCTCCTACGAGCAGTACTTC.

The chain employs TRBV7-9 and TRBJ1-2, with a tentative D call TRBD1 (6 bases). Germline assignment: CDR1 SEHNR and CDR2 FQNEAQ (reference sequence). The CDR3 loop spans 15 amino acids. V gave up 3 bases and J gave up 3 bases, with 14 bases separating them. In DNA, the CDR3 is TGTGCCAGCAGCTTCCCTTCGCCAGGGGACTATGGCTACACCTTC. Translating it yields CASSFPSPGDYGYTF.

V and J are TRBV9 and TRBJ1-5, with TRBD1 matching 7 bases. CDR3 size: 13 residues. Germline V gene lookup returns CDR1 SGDLS and CDR2 YYNGEE. V lost 7 bases and J lost 6; bases outside the gene matches: 7. The DNA of the CDR3 is TGTGCCAGCGGACAGGTCCATGGTCAGCCCCAGCATTTT. Translation: CASGQVHGQPQHF.

This clonotype was detected a few times. The chain employs TRBV14 and TRBJ2-7; D uncertain. Trimming pared 1 base from V and 6 bases from J, leaving 16 bases between. Germline V lookup: CDR1 SGHDN, CDR2 FVKESK. This CDR3 has 15 amino acids. CDR3 amino acids: CASSQGYHGFGEQYF. CDR3 bases: TGTGCCAGCAGCCAAGGGTATCACGGTTTTGGCGAGCAGTACTTC.

This clonotype occurred a few times. This rearrangement joins TRBV19 to TRBJ2-1; no firm D call. The V gene lost 4 bases and the J gene lost 3 bases, with 4 bases spanning the gap. Germline CDR1 is LNHDA and CDR2 is SQIVND (reference sequence). The length of the CDR3 is 12 residues. As DNA, the CDR3 is TGTGCCAGTAGTACAGGCTACAATGAGCAGTTCTTC. Protein: CASSTGYNEQFF.

This CDR3 is CASSREGARTYNEQFF. The DNA for the CDR3 is TGTGCCAGCAGTCGGGAAGGGGCCCGGACCTACAATGAGCAGTTCTTC. This rearrangement joins TRBV12-3 or TRBV12-4 to TRBJ2-1; the D gene could be TRBD1 or TRBD2 (5 bases each). Trimming removed 5 bases from V and 2 bases from J, with 16 bases in between. This CDR3 contains 16 residues.